Below are 32 T cell receptor beta chains sequenced from a single sample in a study of PD-1 blockade in classical Hodgkin lymphoma. This table comes from immunoSEQ multiplex PCR, and its TCRdb copy is limited to in-frame clones, with some not included. The table has around 25,000 clones, around 72% seen once; the top ten hold 3% to 4.5%. Time point given: cycle 4 day 1 (C4D1), after about 6 weeks of nivolumab. Each patient relapsed following autologous stem cell transplantation, and prior brentuximab vedotin exposure differed. The sample was peripheral blood mononuclear cells (PBMCs), taken before the fourth cycle of nivolumab. All receptors come from a human donor with classical Hodgkin lymphoma.

The V call is TRBV27, the J call TRBJ2-1, with D unresolved. Trimming left V 3 bases short and J 7 bases short, with 7 bases between. Germline CDR1 is MNHEY and CDR2 is SMNVEV (reference sequence). CDR3 length: 12 residues. CDR3 sequence: CASSLGANEQFF. For the CDR3, the DNA is TGTGCCAGCAGTTTGGGCGCTAATGAGCAGTTCTTC.

The rearrangement joins TRBV7-9 to TRBJ2-2; the D is unclear. Germline CDR1 and CDR2: SEHNR and FQNEAQ (reference sequence). The CDR3 covers 12 residues. CDR3 amino acids: CTGQLNTGELFF. The CDR3 DNA follows: TGTACCGGGCAGCTGAACACCGGGGAGCTGTTTTTT.

The chain carries TRBV5-1 and TRBJ2-5; D is undetermined. The CDR3 has 14 residues. CDR1 and CDR2 from the germline V gene are SGHRS and YFSETQ. V shed 3 bases and J shed 0 bases, with 9 bases lying between them. The CDR3 bases are TGCGCCAGCAGCTCCACCGGACACCAAGAGACCCAGTACTTC. Translation: CASSSTGHQETQYF.

This clone was counted a single time. The V gene is TRBV6-5, the J gene TRBJ1-2; tentatively, D is TRBD1 (5 bases). The CDR3 sequence is 13 residues long. CDR1 and CDR2 from the germline V gene are MNHEY and SVGAGI. V lost 1 base to trimming and J lost 9 bases, with 12 bases between them. The CDR3 loop is CASSYFTGASYTF. DNA for the CDR3: TGTGCCAGCAGTTACTTCACCGGGGCGAGCTACACCTTC.

V is TRBV19 and J is TRBJ1-5; D is perhaps TRBD1 (5 bases). This CDR3 comprises 16 residues. Trimming left V 1 base short and J 4 bases short, with 14 bases between. Germline V lookup: CDR1 LNHDA, CDR2 SQIVND (reference sequence). The DNA of the CDR3 is TGTGCCAGTAGTATAGCTGGGGCTAAATTAAATCAGCCCCAGCATTTT. This gives the protein CASSIAGAKLNQPQHF.

This rearrangement joins TRBV6-5 to TRBJ2-7, with TRBD1 matching 10 bases. The ends lost 11 bases at V and 4 bases at J; junction bases unmatched: 8. Germline CDR1 and CDR2: MNHEY and SVGAGI. The CDR3 has 13 residues. CDR3 sequence reads: CAPRDRGLYEQYF. The CDR3 DNA reads as TGTGCCCCTCGGGACAGGGGTTTATACGAGCAGTACTTC.

The chain recombines TRBV5-6 with TRBJ1-5, with TRBD1 as a possible D gene (6 bases). Germline lookup yields CDR1 SGHDT and CDR2 YYEEEE. V was pared by 4 bases and J by 0 bases, with 14 bases between. This CDR3 has 16 amino acids. The CDR3 nucleotides are TGTGCCAGCAGCCCGGGACGGGGGGCTAGCAATCAGCCCCAGCATTTT. Its protein product is CASSPGRGASNQPQHF.

The V gene is TRBV7-2, the J gene TRBJ2-5; D uncertain. This CDR3 region has 16 residues. V was trimmed by 1 base and J by 4 bases, leaving 16 bases between them. Germline-derived CDR1 and CDR2 are SGHTA and FQGNSA. CDR3 in DNA: TGTGCCAGCAGCTTAGGCGGCGTCCTAAACGGAGAGACCCAGTACTTC. Its translation is CASSLGGVLNGETQYF.

The rearrangement joins TRBV7-2 to TRBJ2-1; 9 bases are shared with TRBD2. This CDR3 is built from 14 residues. The ends lost 4 bases at V and 8 bases at J; junction bases unmatched: 6. Germline loops: CDR1 SGHTA, CDR2 FQGNSA. CDR3 residues: CASSSLAGLYEQFF. CDR3 nucleotides: TGTGCCAGCAGCTCCCTAGCGGGGTTGTATGAGCAGTTCTTC.

This chain connects TRBV6-5 to TRBJ2-7; TRBD1 might be the D (5 bases). CDR1 is MNHEY and CDR2 is SVGAGI in the germline V gene. This CDR3 is 14 amino acids long. V was shortened by 3 bases and J by 1 base, with 10 bases between the two germline ends. The chain's CDR3 is CASSYGRQSYEQYF. CDR3 DNA sequence: TGTGCCAGCAGTTATGGGCGACAGTCCTACGAGCAGTACTTC.

The rearrangement uses TRBV28 and TRBJ1-3; D possibly corresponds to TRBD1 (6 bases). The germline V and J ends were trimmed by 2 bases and 4 bases, with 9 bases remaining between them. Per the germline V gene, CDR1 is MDHEN and CDR2 is SYDVKM. The CDR3 has 14 residues. DNA of the CDR3: TGTGCCAGCAGTTTAGGGCAGGGGGGAAACACCATATATTTT. Its translation is CASSLGQGGNTIYF. The variable domain in full, with the rest retrieved from reference TRBV28 and TRBJ1-3, is DVKVTQSSRYLVKRTGEKVFLECVQDMDHENMFWYRQDPGLGLRLIYFSYDVKMKEKGDIPEGYSVSREKKERFSLILESASTNQTSMYLCASSLGQGGNTIYFGEGSWLTVV.

This clone was counted a few times. The V and J genes are TRBV5-1 and TRBJ2-1; D remains ambiguous. The V and J ends lost 4 bases and 8 bases respectively, with 19 bases between them. CDR3 length equals 15 residues. Germline V lookup: CDR1 SGHRS, CDR2 YFSETQ. The CDR3 region has the DNA TGCGCCAGCAGCGTGGTGGTCTCAAGGATCGATGAGCAGTTCTTC. The encoded protein is CASSVVVSRIDEQFF.

The chain employs TRBV21-1 and TRBJ2-7; the DNA was not compared with TRBD1, the D call given in the table. TRBV21-1 is annotated as a pseudogene. This CDR3 is 16 amino acids long. The CDR3 DNA reads TGTGCCAGCAGCAAAAAACCCGGGGCAGGGGTCTACGAGCAGTACTTC. Translating it yields CASSKKPGAGVYEQYF.

This chain connects TRBV4-1 to TRBJ1-2, with D perhaps TRBD1 (6 bases). V gave up 1 base and J gave up 5 bases, with 14 bases separating them. Germline V gene sequence: CDR1 MGHRA, CDR2 YSYEKL. This CDR3 has 15 amino acids. CDR3 bases: TGCGCCAGCAGCCAAGTGGGACATGATATTTATGGCTACACCTTC. Residues: CASSQVGHDIYGYTF.

This clone was counted only a few times. The V call is TRBV7-8, the J call TRBJ1-1; D remains ambiguous. The CDR3 runs to 11 residues. Trimming pared 8 bases from V and 9 bases from J, leaving 13 bases between. CDR1 SGHVS and CDR2 FQNEAQ come from the germline V gene. The CDR3 DNA is TGTGCCAGCCGGGTGGGCGGGCAAGCTTTCTTT. Translating gives CASRVGGQAFF.

The table lists this clone with a count of one. The chain couples TRBV9 to TRBJ2-5, with a possible D match to TRBD1 (6 bases). Trimming cost V 0 bases and J 4 bases, with 16 bases left between them. This CDR3 has 16 amino acids. Germline values: CDR1 SGDLS, CDR2 YYNGEE. The chain's CDR3 is CASSVAEGVTAETQYF. The CDR3, as DNA: TGTGCCAGCAGCGTAGCTGAGGGGGTGACTGCAGAGACCCAGTACTTC.

V usage is TRBV6-5 and J usage is TRBJ2-2; 12 nucleotides line up with TRBD1. The germline CDR1 and CDR2 sequences are MNHEY and SVGAGI. This CDR3 has 15 amino acids. Losses at the gene ends were 6 bases for V and 4 bases for J; bases not matched to a gene: 3. The CDR3 loop is CASSRDRGPTGELFF. DNA of the CDR3: TGTGCCAGCAGCCGGGACAGGGGGCCCACCGGGGAGCTGTTTTTT.

The rearrangement joins TRBV9 to TRBJ2-7, with TRBD1 identical over 8 bases. The germline CDR1 and CDR2 sequences are SGDLS and YYNGEE. The CDR3 runs to 15 residues. V was clipped by 4 bases and J by 2 bases; unmatched bases: 8. The CDR3 is CASSPTDRGTYEQYF. CDR3 sequence (DNA): TGTGCCAGCAGCCCTACTGACAGGGGAACCTACGAGCAGTACTTC.

The chain recombines TRBV18 with TRBJ1-5; D not certain. The CDR3 is 13 residues long. Germline CDR1 is KGHSH and CDR2 is LQKENI. V was shortened by 9 bases and J by 3 bases, with 12 bases between the two germline ends. CDR3 residues: CASRDGPNQPQHF. CDR3 sequence (DNA): TGTGCCAGTCGCGACGGTCCCAATCAGCCCCAGCATTTT.

This clone turned up a few times. The genes are TRBV5-6 and TRBJ2-7, with TRBD1 as a possible D gene (6 bases). The CDR3 is 12 residues long. Germline-derived CDR1 and CDR2 are SGHDT and YYEEEE. Trimming left V 4 bases short and J 7 bases short, with 12 bases between. CDR3 loop: CASSPQGREQYF. CDR3 coding DNA: TGTGCCAGCAGCCCACAGGGTAGGGAGCAGTACTTC. Variable domain in full (rest from reference TRBV5-6 and TRBJ2-7): DAGVTQSPTHLIKTRGQQVTLRCSPKSGHDTVSWYQQALGQGPQFIFQYYEEEERQRGNFPDRFSGHQFPNYSSELNVNALLLGDSALYLCASSPQGREQYFGPGTRLTVT.

This chain joins TRBV7-9 and TRBJ2-2; D remains ambiguous. Trimming shortened V by 1 base and J by 3 bases, and 6 bases separated the two germline ends. Germline CDR1 SEHNR, CDR2 FQNEAQ (reference sequence). The CDR3 runs 14 residues. This chain's CDR3 is CASSLGQYTGELFF. The CDR3 DNA follows: TGTGCCAGCAGCTTAGGGCAATACACCGGGGAGCTGTTTTTT.

This clone was seen a single time. V usage is TRBV4-2 and J usage is TRBJ1-1, with TRBD1 matching over 7 bases. The CDR3 is 16 amino acids. Germline V lookup: CDR1 LGHNA, CDR2 YNFKEQ. V was clipped by 1 base and J by 1 base; unmatched bases: 6. The chain's CDR3 is CASSQGVNRGNTEAFF. The CDR3 bases are TGTGCCAGCAGCCAAGGGGTCAACAGGGGGAACACTGAAGCTTTCTTT.

This chain joins TRBV25-1 and TRBJ1-1, with D maybe TRBD1 (5 bases). Germline lookup yields CDR1 MGHDK and CDR2 SYGVNS. The CDR3 runs to 17 residues. The V end lost 8 bases, the J end lost 0 bases, and 22 bases lay between the germline ends. The CDR3 DNA sequence: TGTGCCAGCGGAACCCCCGGGGCAGGGTTCGTGAACACTGAAGCTTTCTTT. This translates into CASGTPGAGFVNTEAFF.

V gene TRBV7-2 combines with J gene TRBJ2-1, with 8 nucleotides matching TRBD2. Germline loops: CDR1 SGHTA, CDR2 FQGNSA. The V and J ends lost 2 bases and 14 bases, in that order; junction bases with no gene match: 8. The CDR3 has 13 amino acids. Here the CDR3 reads CASSLTSGGAKFF. CDR3 in DNA: TGTGCCAGCAGCTTAACTAGCGGAGGGGCAAAGTTCTTC.

To note about this clone: The junction departs from germline at one end; a sequencing error may be responsible. The J gene is TRBJ2-5, the V gene TRBV25-1; 8 bases are shared with TRBD2. This CDR3 comprises 13 residues. Germline values: CDR1 MGHDK, CDR2 SYGVNS. The CDR3 protein is CTSRQTGGETQYF. Written as DNA, the CDR3 is TGTACCAGCAGACAGACGGGGGGGGAGACCCAGTACTTC.

This chain joins TRBV11-2 and TRBJ2-7; the D gene is possibly TRBD2 (6 bases). With 6 bases removed from V and 5 bases from J, the gap between germline ends came to 26 bases. Germline lookup yields CDR1 SGHAT and CDR2 FQNNGV. CDR3 size: 17 residues. In DNA form, the CDR3 reads TGTGCCAGCAGTACGAGAGTAGTATTAGCGGAAAGCGACGAGCAGTACTTC. Translated: CASSTRVVLAESDEQYF. The entire variable domain, with the rest obtained from reference TRBV11-2 and TRBJ2-7, is as follows: EAGVAQSPRYKIIEKRQSVAFWCNPISGHATLYWYQQILGQGPKLLIQFQNNGVVDDSQLPKDRFSAERLKGVDSTLKIQPAKLEDSAVYLCASSTRVVLAESDEQYFGPGTRLTVT.

The chain employs TRBV30 and TRBJ2-1, with a weak D call TRBD1 (5 bases). Trimming took off 2 bases at V and 4 bases at J, with 21 bases between the two ends. Germline V CDR1 and CDR2: GTSNPN, SVGIG (reference sequence). This CDR3 has 17 amino acids. CDR3 sequence (DNA): TGTGCCTGGAGTCCCCCCGGCAGGGAACAGAGTTACAATGAGCAGTTCTTC. Residues: CAWSPPGREQSYNEQFF.

The rearrangement links TRBV30 to TRBJ1-2, with D perhaps matching TRBD1 (5 bases). Trimming removed 3 bases from V and 1 base from J, with 9 bases in between. The germline V gene has CDR1 GTSNPN and CDR2 SVGIG (reference sequence). CDR3 length equals 13 residues. The CDR3 loop is CAWRETVNYGYTF. DNA of the CDR3: TGTGCCTGGAGGGAGACAGTTAACTATGGCTACACCTTC.

J is TRBJ2-5 and V is TRBV7-8, with D unclear. This CDR3 is 14 amino acids long. The germline V and J ends were trimmed by 5 bases and 5 bases, with 15 bases remaining between them. The germline gives CDR1 SGHVS, CDR2 FQNEAQ. The chain's CDR3 is CASSPIYSLETQYF. The CDR3 DNA sequence: TGTGCCAGCAGCCCAATTTATAGTCTTGAGACCCAGTACTTC.

V and J are TRBV6-6 and TRBJ2-2; no reliable D call. V lost 2 bases, J lost 5 bases, and 15 bases lay in between. The CDR3 is made up of 16 amino acids. Germline CDR1 is MNHNY and CDR2 is SVGAGI (reference sequence). The CDR3 DNA reads TGTGCCAGCAGTTACACAGCCGGGTCAAATACCGGGGAGCTGTTTTTT. Translated, it gives CASSYTAGSNTGELFF.

The chain is built from TRBV5-1 and TRBJ2-7; no firm D call. The germline V gene has CDR1 SGHRS and CDR2 YFSETQ. The CDR3 is 13 amino acids. Between the trimmed V and J ends, which lost 0 bases and 6 bases, there was a span of 10 bases. CDR3 sequence: CASSLEQMGEQYF. For the CDR3, the DNA is TGCGCCAGCAGCTTGGAACAGATGGGCGAGCAGTACTTC.

Only a few counts were recorded for this clone. The V call is TRBV28, the J call TRBJ2-7; D unresolved. This CDR3 spans 14 amino acids. Between the trimmed V and J ends, which lost 5 bases and 12 bases, there was a span of 23 bases. Germline CDR1 and CDR2: MDHEN and SYDVKM. As DNA, the CDR3 is TGTGCCAGCAGTAAAACCAAGGCCCAACTAAGGGCGTACTTC. Its protein product is CASSKTKAQLRAYF.